At least ten counts were recorded for the clone carrying this T cell receptor beta chain. Antigen: not known. Germline V CDR1 and CDR2: SNHLY, FYNNEI. The CDR3 covers 15 residues. The V gene end was trimmed by 2 bases and the J gene end by 3 bases; junction bases not matched to a gene: 5. This sample is drawn from a study of T-cell memory formation after mild COVID-19. Notes on the study in general: Cross-reactive memory appears to have joined, as suggested by some responding clones showing up in pre-infection memory.

MiXCR, applied by TCRdb to the 5' RACE reads, yields one record per CDR3 protein. This table has approximately 340,000 distinct CDR3 sequences, 10% to 15% appearing once. This chain links TRBV2 with TRBJ2-5; 8 nucleotides match TRBD1. The sample consisted of PBMCs or a T cell subset sorted from them (not recorded which). This receptor was obtained from a man in his late teens or twenties who had mild COVID-19 (a few samples of this study predate the infection). Cell type and time point are not known. In nucleotides, the CDR3 is TGTGCCAGCAGTGAATCAGCGACAGGGGAAGAGACCCAGTACTTC. Encoded protein: CASSESATGEETQYF.